The 10 T cell receptor beta chains below were found in one sample sequenced in a study of T-cell memory formation after mild COVID-19. MiXCR was run by TCRdb on the 5' RACE reads, yielding one entry per CDR3 protein. The repertoire holds 450,000 or so distinct CDR3 sequences, roughly 25% seen once, with 12% in the top ten. Sequenced sample: PBMCs or a T cell subset sorted from them (not recorded which). The receptor source for this set is an adult woman who had mild COVID-19 (a few samples of this study predate the infection). Cell type and time point are not known.

CDR3 DNA sequence: TGTGCCAGCAGCCCGCAGGTGGCACAGGGTAATACTGAAGCTTTCTTT. Translated: CASSPQVAQGNTEAFF. V and J are TRBV7-2 and TRBJ1-1; a possible D gene is TRBD1 (6 bases). There are 16 residues in the CDR3. Germline V gene sequence: CDR1 SGHTA, CDR2 FQGNSA. Trimming stripped 5 bases from V and 5 bases from J, with 21 bases between. The full variable domain, rest sourced from reference TRBV7-2 and TRBJ1-1, is GAGVSQSPSNKVTEKGKDVELRCDPISGHTALYWYRQSLGQGLEFLIYFQGNSAPDKSGLPSDRFSAERTGGSVSTLTIQRTQQEDSAVYLCASSPQVAQGNTEAFFGQGTRLTVV.

This clonotype was counted between two and nine times. The rearrangement links TRBV20-1 to TRBJ1-2, with a possible D match to TRBD1 (5 bases). V lost 6 bases and J lost 4, with 18 bases in between. Germline V lookup: CDR1 DFQATT, CDR2 SNEGSKA (reference sequence). The CDR3 is made up of 14 amino acids. The CDR3 DNA sequence: TGCAGTGCACCCTCGGGCAGGGAAATCTATGGCTACACCTTC. Protein: CSAPSGREIYGYTF.

This clonotype was detected only a few times. This chain connects TRBV18 to TRBJ2-7; TRBD1 aligns across 8 bases. The CDR3 consists of 15 residues. From germline, CDR1 is KGHSH and CDR2 LQKENI. Trimming cost V 3 bases and J 3 bases; bases outside gene matches: 7. The CDR3 sequence is CASSPTPDRVYEQYF. DNA of the CDR3: TGTGCCAGCTCACCCACCCCGGACAGGGTCTACGAGCAGTACTTC.

This clonotype has more than one count but fewer than ten. V is TRBV12-3 or TRBV12-4 and J is TRBJ2-5; the D is unclear. The CDR3 is 14 amino acids. V shed 5 bases and J shed 1 base, with 11 bases lying between them. In DNA, the CDR3 is TGTGCCAGCAGTAGGGATGGGGTCCAAGAGACCCAGTACTTC. Translation: CASSRDGVQETQYF.

This clonotype was seen a few times. V usage is TRBV16 and J usage is TRBJ2-6; D is uncertain. Per the germline V gene, CDR1 is KGHSY and CDR2 is FQNENV. The CDR3 spans 13 residues. Trimming took 2 bases from V and 4 from J, leaving 3 bases between them. The chain's CDR3 is CASSQLGANVLTF. The CDR3 DNA follows: TGTGCCAGCAGCCAACTCGGGGCCAACGTCCTGACTTTC.

The DNA of the CDR3 is TGTGCCAGCAGCCAAGTGGGAGGGGCTCCCTACGAGCAGTACTTC. Translating gives CASSQVGGAPYEQYF. The chain couples TRBV4-2 to TRBJ2-7; 7 nucleotides agree with TRBD2. Germline V gene lookup returns CDR1 LGHNA and CDR2 YNFKEQ. The CDR3 spans 15 residues. V was clipped by 1 base and J by 2 bases; unmatched bases: 5.

This clonotype was observed a few times. The J gene is TRBJ2-2, the V gene TRBV12-3 or TRBV12-4; possible D gene TRBD1, 5 bases. The CDR3 loop spans 16 amino acids. The ends were cut back, 6 bases at V and 6 bases at J, with 20 bases in the middle. The CDR3 DNA reads TGTGCCAGCAGATCTCCCGTCCCAGGGTTGCCCGGGGAGCTGTTTTTT. Residues: CASRSPVPGLPGELFF.

This clonotype has more than one count but fewer than ten. The chain uses TRBV14 and TRBJ2-3; the D gene is possibly TRBD2 (5 bases). CDR1 is SGHDN, CDR2 FVKESK, per germline. This CDR3 is 15 amino acids long. Trimming took off 4 bases at V and 4 bases at J, with 15 bases between the two ends. The CDR3 nucleotides are TGTGCCAGCAGCCGCGAGCCCACAGCGGCAGATACGCAGTATTTT. It yields the protein CASSREPTAADTQYF.

Here the CDR3 DNA reads TGCAGTGCTCCCGAACCCTTTTTGCGGGGGGGCCTCACAGATACGCAGTATTTT. Its translation is CSAPEPFLRGGLTDTQYF. The V call is TRBV20-1, the J call TRBJ2-3, with 9 bases identical to TRBD2. The CDR3 contains 18 residues. The J segment lost 2 bases and the V segment lost 5 bases, leaving 17 bases of the junction unmatched. Looked up from germline, CDR1 is DFQATT and CDR2 is SNEGSKA (reference sequence).

This clonotype has only a few counts. J is TRBJ2-7 and V is TRBV4-1; the D is unclear. Trimming shortened V by 0 bases and J by 4 bases, and 7 bases separated the two germline ends. Germline V gene data show CDR1 as MGHRA and CDR2 as YSYEKL. The CDR3 covers 13 residues. Written as DNA, the CDR3 is TGCGCCAGCAGCCAAGAGATGACGTACGAGCAGTACTTC. It encodes CASSQEMTYEQYF.